This T cell receptor beta chain is drawn from a study of spatial heterogeneity in lung cancer. The wider study: Raw-read counts averaged over ten per unique TCR and UMI combination.

Each CDR3 protein gets one entry after TCRdb re-called the 5' RACE reads with MiXCR. The sample has more than 10,000 distinct CDR3 sequences, around 5% seen once. As for time point: sample taken at primary tumor resection. This CDR3 is 11 amino acids long. The germline V gene has CDR1 SEHNR and CDR2 FQNEAQ (reference sequence). The trim removed 10 bases at V and 2 bases at J, leaving 2 bases unmatched. Overall study findings and caveats: The number of expanded tumor alpha and beta chains correlated with mutation number.

Many counts were recorded for this clonotype. The antigen is undetermined. Specimen: lung tumor tissue, collected at surgery. V is TRBV7-9 and J is TRBJ2-7; 7 nucleotides align to TRBD1. The clonotype was recovered from a male donor with early-stage non-small cell lung cancer. The CDR3 is CATTGAYEQYF. CDR3 nucleotides: TGTGCCACTACAGGGGCCTACGAGCAGTACTTC.